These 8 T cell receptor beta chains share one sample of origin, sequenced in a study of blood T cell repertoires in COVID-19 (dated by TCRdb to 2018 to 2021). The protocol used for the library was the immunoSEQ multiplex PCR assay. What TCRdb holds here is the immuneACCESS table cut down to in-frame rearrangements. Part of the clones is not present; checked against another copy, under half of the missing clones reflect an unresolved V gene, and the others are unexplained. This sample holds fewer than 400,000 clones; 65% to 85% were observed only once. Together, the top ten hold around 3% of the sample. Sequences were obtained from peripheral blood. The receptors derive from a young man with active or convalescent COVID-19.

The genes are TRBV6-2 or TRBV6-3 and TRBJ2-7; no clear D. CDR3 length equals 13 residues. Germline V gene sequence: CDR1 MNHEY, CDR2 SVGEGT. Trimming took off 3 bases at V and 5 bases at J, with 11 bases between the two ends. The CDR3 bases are TGTGCCAGCAGTTATATCGGCAGGAACGAGCAGTACTTC. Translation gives CASSYIGRNEQYF.

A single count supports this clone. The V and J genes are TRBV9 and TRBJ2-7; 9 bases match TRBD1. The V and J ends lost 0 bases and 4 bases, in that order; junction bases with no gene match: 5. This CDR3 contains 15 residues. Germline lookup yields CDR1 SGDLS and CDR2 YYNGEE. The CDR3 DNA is TGTGCCAGCAGCGTAGCTACAGGACAGGGGTACGAGCAGTACTTC. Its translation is CASSVATGQGYEQYF. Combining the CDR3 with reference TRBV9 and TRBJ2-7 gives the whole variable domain DSGVTQTPKHLITATGQRVTLRCSPRSGDLSVYWYQQSLDQGLQFLIQYYNGEERAKGNILERFSAQQFPDLHSELNLSSLELGDSALYFCASSVATGQGYEQYFGPGTRLTVT.

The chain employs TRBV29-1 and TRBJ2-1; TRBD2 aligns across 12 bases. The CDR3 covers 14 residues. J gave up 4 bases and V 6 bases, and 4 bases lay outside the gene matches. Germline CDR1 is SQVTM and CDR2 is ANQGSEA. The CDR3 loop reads CSVTGTSGYNEQFF. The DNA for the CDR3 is TGCAGCGTCACCGGGACTAGCGGGTACAATGAGCAGTTCTTC.

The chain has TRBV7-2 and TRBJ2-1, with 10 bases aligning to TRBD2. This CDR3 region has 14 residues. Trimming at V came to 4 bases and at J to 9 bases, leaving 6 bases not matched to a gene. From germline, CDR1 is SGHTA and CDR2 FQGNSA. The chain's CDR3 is CASSSSGSVREQFF. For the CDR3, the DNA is TGTGCCAGCAGCTCTAGCGGGAGCGTTCGTGAGCAGTTCTTC.

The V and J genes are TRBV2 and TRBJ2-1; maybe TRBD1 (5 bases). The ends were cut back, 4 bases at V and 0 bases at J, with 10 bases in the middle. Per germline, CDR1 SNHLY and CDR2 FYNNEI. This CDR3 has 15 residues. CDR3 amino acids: CASSVDRSSYNEQFF. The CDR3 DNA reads TGTGCCAGCAGTGTAGACAGAAGCTCCTACAATGAGCAGTTCTTC.

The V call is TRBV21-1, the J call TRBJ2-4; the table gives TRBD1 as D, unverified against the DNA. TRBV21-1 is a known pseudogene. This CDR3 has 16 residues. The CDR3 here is CASSKGQIEAKNIQYF. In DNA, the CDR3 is TGTGCCAGCAGCAAAGGACAAATAGAAGCCAAAAACATTCAGTACTTC.

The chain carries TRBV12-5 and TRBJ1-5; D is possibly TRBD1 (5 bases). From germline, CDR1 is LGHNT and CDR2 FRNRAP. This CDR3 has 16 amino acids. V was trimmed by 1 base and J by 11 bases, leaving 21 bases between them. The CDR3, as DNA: TGTGCTAGTGGTTTGGGTGACAGCATGACCCCACGAGCCCAGCATTTT. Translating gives CASGLGDSMTPRAQHF.

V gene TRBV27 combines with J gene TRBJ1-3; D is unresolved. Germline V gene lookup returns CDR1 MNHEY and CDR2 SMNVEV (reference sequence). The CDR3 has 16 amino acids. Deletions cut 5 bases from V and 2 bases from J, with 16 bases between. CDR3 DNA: TGTGCCAGCAGTATGCATCGCCCCACTACTGGAAACACCATATATTTT. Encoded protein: CASSMHRPTTGNTIYF.